The next 3 T cell receptor beta chains were all read from a single sample in a study of shared clonotypes between healthy human individuals (dated by TCRdb to the early 2020s). The library was built by means of the immunoSEQ multiplex PCR assay. The table was pulled from immuneACCESS by TCRdb, which kept in-frame rearrangements only. Such tables lose some clones; where checked, under half of the loss comes from unresolved V genes, and the rest has no known cause. The sample table shows fewer than 400,000 clones, and around 67% are seen once. 10% of the sample goes to the ten largest clones. What was sequenced was memory CD4+ T cells sorted from blood. The sample's cell subset or site label is to be understood as: CD45RA-negative fraction. These receptors came from a man aged 30 to 39 in good health.

J is TRBJ1-5 and V is TRBV2; D is perhaps TRBD1 (5 bases). Trimming shortened V by 7 bases and J by 4 bases, and 11 bases separated the two germline ends. CDR1 SNHLY and CDR2 FYNNEI come from the germline V gene. The CDR3 runs to 13 residues. CDR3 region: CASMVEGNQPQHF. CDR3 nucleotide sequence: TGTGCCAGCATGGTAGAGGGGAATCAGCCCCAGCATTTT.

The rearrangement links TRBV4-2 to TRBJ2-2, with 9 bases lining up with TRBD2. CDR1 is LGHNA and CDR2 is YNFKEQ in the germline V gene. Germline trimming cut 0 bases from V and 6 bases from J; bases unmatched to any gene: 5. CDR3 length equals 16 residues. The CDR3 spells CASSQEGGRAAGELFF. The CDR3 DNA reads as TGTGCCAGCAGCCAAGAAGGCGGGAGGGCCGCCGGGGAGCTGTTTTTT.

The CDR3, as DNA: TGCGCCAGCAGCCCGCGGGGGGCTTCGGTCTACAATGAGCAGTTCTTC. This sequence encodes CASSPRGASVYNEQFF. The gene calls are TRBV5-1 and TRBJ2-1; 8 positions match TRBD2. Germline V lookup: CDR1 SGHRS, CDR2 YFSETQ. The J segment lost 3 bases and the V segment lost 4 bases, leaving 9 bases of the junction unmatched. This CDR3 contains 16 residues.